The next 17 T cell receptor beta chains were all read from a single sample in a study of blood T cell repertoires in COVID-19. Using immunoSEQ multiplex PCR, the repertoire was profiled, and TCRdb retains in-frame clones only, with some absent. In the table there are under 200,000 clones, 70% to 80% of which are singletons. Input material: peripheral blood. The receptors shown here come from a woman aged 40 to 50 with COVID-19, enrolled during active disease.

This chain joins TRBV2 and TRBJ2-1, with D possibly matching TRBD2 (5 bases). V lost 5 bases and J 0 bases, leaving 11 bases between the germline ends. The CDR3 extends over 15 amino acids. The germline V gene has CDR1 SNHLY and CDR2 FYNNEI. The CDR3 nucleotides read TGTGCCAGCAGTCCGGACTTCGGCTCCTACAATGAGCAGTTCTTC. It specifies CASSPDFGSYNEQFF.

The CDR3 loop is CASSSGGGEETQYF. CDR3 sequence (DNA): TGCGCCAGCAGCTCCGGAGGGGGGGAAGAGACCCAGTACTTC. V gene TRBV5-1 combines with J gene TRBJ2-5, with D perhaps TRBD2 (7 bases). Germline loops: CDR1 SGHRS, CDR2 YFSETQ. The CDR3 runs to 14 residues. Trimming stripped 3 bases from V and 3 bases from J, with 12 bases between.

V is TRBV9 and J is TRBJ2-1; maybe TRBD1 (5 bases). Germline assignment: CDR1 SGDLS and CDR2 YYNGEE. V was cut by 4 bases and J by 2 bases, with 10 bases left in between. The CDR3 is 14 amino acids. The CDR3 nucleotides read TGTGCCAGCAGCCCCCGGACAACCTACAATGAGCAGTTCTTC. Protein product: CASSPRTTYNEQFF.

The chain's CDR3 is CASRQGLSGNTIYF. The CDR3 region has the DNA TGTGCCAGCAGACAGGGGCTCAGTGGAAACACCATATATTTT. This chain joins TRBV6-5 and TRBJ1-3; TRBD1 agrees at 7 bases. CDR1 MNHEY and CDR2 SVGAGI come from the germline V gene. This CDR3 is built from 14 residues. Trimming removed 6 bases from V and 3 bases from J; junction bases left unmatched: 5.

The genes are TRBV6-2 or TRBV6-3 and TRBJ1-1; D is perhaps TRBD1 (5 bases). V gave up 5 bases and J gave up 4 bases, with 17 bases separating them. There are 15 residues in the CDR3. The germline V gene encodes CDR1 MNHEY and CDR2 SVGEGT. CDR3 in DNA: TGTGCCAGCAGTCAGGAACAGGCGCTGAGCACTGAAGCTTTCTTT. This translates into CASSQEQALSTEAFF.

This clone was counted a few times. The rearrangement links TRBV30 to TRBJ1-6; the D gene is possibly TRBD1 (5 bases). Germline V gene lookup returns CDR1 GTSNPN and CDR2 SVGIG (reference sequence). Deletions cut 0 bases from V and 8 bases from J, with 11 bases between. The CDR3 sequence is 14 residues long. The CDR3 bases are TGTGCCTGGAGTGTACTGACAGCTGATTCACCCCTCCACTTT. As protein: CAWSVLTADSPLHF.

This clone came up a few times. CDR3 sequence: CASSRTSIVLNSPLHF. CDR3 coding DNA: TGTGCCAGCAGCCGGACATCAATCGTCCTTAATTCACCCCTCCACTTT. The V and J genes are TRBV5-6 and TRBJ1-6, with D tentatively TRBD1 (5 bases). V was cut by 4 bases and J by 6 bases, with 17 bases left in between. The CDR3 is 16 residues long. The germline V gene has CDR1 SGHDT and CDR2 YYEEEE.

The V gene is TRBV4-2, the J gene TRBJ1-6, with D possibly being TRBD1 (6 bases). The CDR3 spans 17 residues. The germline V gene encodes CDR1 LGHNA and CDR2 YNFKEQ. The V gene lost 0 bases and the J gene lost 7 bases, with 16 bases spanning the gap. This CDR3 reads CASSQELGGQGNSPLHF. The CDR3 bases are TGTGCCAGCAGCCAAGAGCTAGGAGGTCAGGGGAATTCACCCCTCCACTTT.

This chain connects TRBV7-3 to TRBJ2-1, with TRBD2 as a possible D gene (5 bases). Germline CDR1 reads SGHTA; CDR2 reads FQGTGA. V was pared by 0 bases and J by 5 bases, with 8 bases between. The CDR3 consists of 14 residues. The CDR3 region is CASSLTSVNNEQFF. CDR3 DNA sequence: TGTGCCAGCAGCTTAACTAGCGTCAACAATGAGCAGTTCTTC.

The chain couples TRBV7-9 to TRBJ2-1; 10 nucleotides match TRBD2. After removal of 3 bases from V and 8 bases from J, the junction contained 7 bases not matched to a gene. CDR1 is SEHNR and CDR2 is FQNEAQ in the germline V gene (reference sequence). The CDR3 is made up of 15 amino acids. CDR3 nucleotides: TGTGCCAGCAGCTTGGCTAGCGGGAGAAAGTATGAGCAGTTCTTC. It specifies CASSLASGRKYEQFF.

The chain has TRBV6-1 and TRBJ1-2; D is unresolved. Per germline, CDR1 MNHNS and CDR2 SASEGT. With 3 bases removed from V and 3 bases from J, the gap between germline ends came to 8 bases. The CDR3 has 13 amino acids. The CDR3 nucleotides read TGTGCCAGCAGTGATCGGGATTACTATGGCTACACCTTC. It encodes CASSDRDYYGYTF.

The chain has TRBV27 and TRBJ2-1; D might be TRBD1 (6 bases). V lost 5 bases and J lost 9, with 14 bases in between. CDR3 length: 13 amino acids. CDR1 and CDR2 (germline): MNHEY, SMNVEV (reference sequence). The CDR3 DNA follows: TGTGCCAGCAGTCCCATCGCCAGGGGTGAGCAGTTCTTC. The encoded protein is CASSPIARGEQFF.

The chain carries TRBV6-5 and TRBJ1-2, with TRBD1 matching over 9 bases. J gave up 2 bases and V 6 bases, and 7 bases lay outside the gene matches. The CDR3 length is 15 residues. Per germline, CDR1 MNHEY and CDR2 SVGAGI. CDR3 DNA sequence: TGTGCCAGCAGCCTTACCGGGACAGGGAACTATGGCTACACCTTC. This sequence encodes CASSLTGTGNYGYTF.

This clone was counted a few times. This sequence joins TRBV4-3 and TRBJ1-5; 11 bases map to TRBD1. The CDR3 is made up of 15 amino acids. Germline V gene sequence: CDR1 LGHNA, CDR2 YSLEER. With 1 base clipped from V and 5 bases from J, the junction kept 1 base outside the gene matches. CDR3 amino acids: CASSQGTGGDQPQHF. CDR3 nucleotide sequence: TGCGCCAGCAGCCAAGGGACAGGGGGCGATCAGCCCCAGCATTTT.

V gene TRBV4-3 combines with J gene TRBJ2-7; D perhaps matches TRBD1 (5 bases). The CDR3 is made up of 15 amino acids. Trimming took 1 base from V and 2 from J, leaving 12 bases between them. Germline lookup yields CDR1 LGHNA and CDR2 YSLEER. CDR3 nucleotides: TGCGCCAGCAGCCAAGTGCAGGGCACGGCCTACGAGCAGTACTTC. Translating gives CASSQVQGTAYEQYF.

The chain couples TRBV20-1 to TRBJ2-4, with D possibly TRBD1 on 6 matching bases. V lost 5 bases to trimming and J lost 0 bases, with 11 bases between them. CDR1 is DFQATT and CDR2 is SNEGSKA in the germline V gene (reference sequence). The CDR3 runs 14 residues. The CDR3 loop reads CSAGETGAKNIQYF. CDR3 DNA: TGCAGTGCTGGTGAGACAGGAGCCAAAAACATTCAGTACTTC.

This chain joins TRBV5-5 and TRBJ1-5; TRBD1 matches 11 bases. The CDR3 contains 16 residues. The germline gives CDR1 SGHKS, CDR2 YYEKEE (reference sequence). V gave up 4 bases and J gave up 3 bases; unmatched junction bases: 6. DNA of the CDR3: TGTGCCAGCAGCATGGGACAGGGGGTATACAATCAGCCCCAGCATTTT. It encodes CASSMGQGVYNQPQHF.